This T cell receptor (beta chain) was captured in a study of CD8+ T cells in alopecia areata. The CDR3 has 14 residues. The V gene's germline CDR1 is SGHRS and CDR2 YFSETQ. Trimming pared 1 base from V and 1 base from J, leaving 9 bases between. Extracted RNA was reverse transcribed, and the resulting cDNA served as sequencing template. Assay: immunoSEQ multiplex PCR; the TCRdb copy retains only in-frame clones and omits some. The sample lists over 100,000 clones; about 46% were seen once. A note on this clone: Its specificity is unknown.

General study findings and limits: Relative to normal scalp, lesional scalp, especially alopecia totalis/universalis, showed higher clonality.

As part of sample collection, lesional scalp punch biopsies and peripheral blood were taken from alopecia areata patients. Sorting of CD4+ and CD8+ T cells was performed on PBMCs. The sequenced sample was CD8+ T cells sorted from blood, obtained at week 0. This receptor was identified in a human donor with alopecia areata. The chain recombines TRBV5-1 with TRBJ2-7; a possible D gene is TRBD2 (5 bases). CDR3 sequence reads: CASSLMGDSYEQYF. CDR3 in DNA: TGCGCCAGCAGCTTGATGGGAGATTCCTACGAGCAGTACTTC.